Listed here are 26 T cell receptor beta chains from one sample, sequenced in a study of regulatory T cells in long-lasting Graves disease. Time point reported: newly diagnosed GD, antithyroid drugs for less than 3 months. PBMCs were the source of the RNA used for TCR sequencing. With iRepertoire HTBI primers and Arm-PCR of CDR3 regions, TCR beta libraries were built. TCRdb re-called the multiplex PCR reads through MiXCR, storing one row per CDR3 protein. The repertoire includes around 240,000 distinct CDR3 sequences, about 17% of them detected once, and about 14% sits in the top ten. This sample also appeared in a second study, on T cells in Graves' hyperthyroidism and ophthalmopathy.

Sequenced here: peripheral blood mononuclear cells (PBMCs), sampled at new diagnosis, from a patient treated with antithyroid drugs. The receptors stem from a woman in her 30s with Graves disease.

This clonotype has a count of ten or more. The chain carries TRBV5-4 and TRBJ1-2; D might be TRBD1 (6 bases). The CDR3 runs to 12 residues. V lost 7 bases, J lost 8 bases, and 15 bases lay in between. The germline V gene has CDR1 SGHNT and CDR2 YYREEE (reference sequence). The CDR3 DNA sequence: TGTGCCAGCTCCGAGGGGGATCGAGGCTACACCTTC. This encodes CASSEGDRGYTF.

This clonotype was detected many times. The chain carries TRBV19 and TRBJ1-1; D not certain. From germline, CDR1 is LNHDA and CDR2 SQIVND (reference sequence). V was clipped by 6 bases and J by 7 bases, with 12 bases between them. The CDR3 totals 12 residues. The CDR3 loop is CASSIGPLEAFF. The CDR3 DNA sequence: TGTGCCAGTAGCATTGGACCGCTTGAAGCTTTCTTT.

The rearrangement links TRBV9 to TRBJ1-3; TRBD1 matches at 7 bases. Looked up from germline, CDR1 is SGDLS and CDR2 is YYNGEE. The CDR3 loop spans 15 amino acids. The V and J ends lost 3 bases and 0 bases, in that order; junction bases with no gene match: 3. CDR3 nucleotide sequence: TGTGCCAGCAGCGCCGGGGACAGCTCTGGAAACACCATATATTTT. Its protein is CASSAGDSSGNTIYF.

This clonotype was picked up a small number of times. The DNA for the CDR3 is TGTGCCAGCAGCCAAGGATTGGGACTAGCGGGGGGGCCGAGCGGTTGGGATGAGCAGTTCTTC. It yields the protein CASSQGLGLAGGPSGWDEQFF. This chain joins TRBV4-2 and TRBJ2-1; TRBD2 aligns across 16 bases. This CDR3 is built from 21 residues. Germline lookup yields CDR1 LGHNA and CDR2 YNFKEQ. The J segment lost 8 bases and the V segment lost 1 base, leaving 17 bases of the junction unmatched.

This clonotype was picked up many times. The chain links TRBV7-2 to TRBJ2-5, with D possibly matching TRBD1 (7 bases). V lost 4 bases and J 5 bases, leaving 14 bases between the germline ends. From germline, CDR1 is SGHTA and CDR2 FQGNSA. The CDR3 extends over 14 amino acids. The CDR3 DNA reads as TGTGCCAGCAGCTCGATGACAGGGAGGGAGACCCAGTACTTC. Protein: CASSSMTGRETQYF. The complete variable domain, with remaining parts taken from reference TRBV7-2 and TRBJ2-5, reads GAGVSQSPSNKVTEKGKDVELRCDPISGHTALYWYRQSLGQGLEFLIYFQGNSAPDKSGLPSDRFSAERTGGSVSTLTIQRTQQEDSAVYLCASSSMTGRETQYFGPGTRLLVL.

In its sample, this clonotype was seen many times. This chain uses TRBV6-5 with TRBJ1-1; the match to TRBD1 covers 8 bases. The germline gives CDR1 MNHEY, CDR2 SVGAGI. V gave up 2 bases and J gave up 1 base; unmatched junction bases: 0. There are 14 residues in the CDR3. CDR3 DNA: TGTGCCAGCAGTTACGGACAGGGGAACACTGAAGCTTTCTTT. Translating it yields CASSYGQGNTEAFF.

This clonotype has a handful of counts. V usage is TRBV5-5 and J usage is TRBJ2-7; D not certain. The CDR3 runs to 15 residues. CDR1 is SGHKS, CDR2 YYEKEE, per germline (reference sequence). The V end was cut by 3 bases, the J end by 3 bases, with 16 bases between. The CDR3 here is CASSSLSQSYYEQYF. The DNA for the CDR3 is TGTGCCAGCAGCTCCCTAAGTCAGTCTTACTACGAGCAGTACTTC.

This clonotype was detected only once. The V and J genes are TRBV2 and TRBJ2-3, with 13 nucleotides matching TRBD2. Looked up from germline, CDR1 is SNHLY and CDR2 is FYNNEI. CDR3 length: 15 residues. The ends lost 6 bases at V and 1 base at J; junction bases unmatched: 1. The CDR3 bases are TGTGCCAGCAGGGGGACTAGCGGGGGCACAGATACGCAGTATTTT. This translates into CASRGTSGGTDTQYF.

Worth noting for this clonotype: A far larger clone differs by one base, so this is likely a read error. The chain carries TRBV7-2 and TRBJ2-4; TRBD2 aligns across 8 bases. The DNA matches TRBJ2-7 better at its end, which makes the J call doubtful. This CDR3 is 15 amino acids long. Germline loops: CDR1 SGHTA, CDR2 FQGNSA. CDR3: CVSSFGGGSSYEQYF. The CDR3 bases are TGTGTCAGCAGCTTTGGCGGGGGGTCCTCCTACGAGCAGTACTTC.

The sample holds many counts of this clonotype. This CDR3 reads CASSGSTKFSYNEQFF. DNA of the CDR3: TGTGCCAGCAGTGGATCGACAAAATTCTCCTACAATGAGCAGTTCTTC. The chain carries TRBV6-1 and TRBJ2-1; D gene ambiguous. V lost 4 bases and J 0 bases, leaving 13 bases between the germline ends. The germline CDR1 and CDR2 sequences are MNHNS and SASEGT. CDR3 length: 16 amino acids.

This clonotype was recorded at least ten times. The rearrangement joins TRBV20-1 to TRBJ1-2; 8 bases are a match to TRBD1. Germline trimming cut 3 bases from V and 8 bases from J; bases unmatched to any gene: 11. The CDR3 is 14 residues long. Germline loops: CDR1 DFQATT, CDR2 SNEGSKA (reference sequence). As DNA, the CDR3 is TGCAGTGCTAGGGGGACAGGATTAATAGGAGGCTACACCTTC. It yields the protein CSARGTGLIGGYTF.

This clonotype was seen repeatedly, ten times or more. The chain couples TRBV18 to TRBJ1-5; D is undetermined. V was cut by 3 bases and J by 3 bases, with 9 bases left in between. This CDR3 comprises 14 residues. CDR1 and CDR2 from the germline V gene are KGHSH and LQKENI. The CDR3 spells CASSPEIINQPQHF. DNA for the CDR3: TGTGCCAGCTCACCGGAGATTATCAATCAGCCCCAGCATTTT.

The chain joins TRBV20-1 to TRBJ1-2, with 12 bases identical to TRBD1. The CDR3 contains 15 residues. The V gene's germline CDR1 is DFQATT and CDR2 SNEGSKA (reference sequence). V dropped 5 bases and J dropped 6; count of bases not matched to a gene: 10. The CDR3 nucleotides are TGCAGTGCTGCGCGTGGGACAGGGGGCGGGGATGGCTACACCTTC. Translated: CSAARGTGGGDGYTF.

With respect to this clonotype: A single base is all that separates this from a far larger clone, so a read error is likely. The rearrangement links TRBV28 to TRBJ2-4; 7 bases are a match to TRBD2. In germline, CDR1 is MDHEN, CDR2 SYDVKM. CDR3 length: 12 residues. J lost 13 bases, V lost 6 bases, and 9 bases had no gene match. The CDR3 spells CASSNGGVAQYF. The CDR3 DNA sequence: TGTGCCAGCAGCAATGGGGGGGTAGCGCAGTACTTC.

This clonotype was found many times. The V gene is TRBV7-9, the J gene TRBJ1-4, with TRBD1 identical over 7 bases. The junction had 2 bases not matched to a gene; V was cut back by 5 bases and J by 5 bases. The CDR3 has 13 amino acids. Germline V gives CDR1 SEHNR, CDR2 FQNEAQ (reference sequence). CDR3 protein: CASSPGQNEKLFF. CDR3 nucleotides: TGTGCCAGCAGCCCGGGACAGAATGAAAAACTGTTTTTT.

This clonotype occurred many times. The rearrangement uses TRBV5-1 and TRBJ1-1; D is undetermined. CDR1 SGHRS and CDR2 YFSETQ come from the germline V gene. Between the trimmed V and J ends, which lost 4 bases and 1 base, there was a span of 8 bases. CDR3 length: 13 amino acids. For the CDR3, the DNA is TGCGCCAGCAGCCCTCCCGGGAACACTGAAGCTTTCTTT. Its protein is CASSPPGNTEAFF. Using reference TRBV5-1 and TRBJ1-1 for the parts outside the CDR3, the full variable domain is KAGVTQTPRYLIKTRGQQVTLSCSPISGHRSVSWYQQTPGQGLQFLFEYFSETQRNKGNFPGRFSGRQFSNSRSEMNVSTLELGDSALYLCASSPPGNTEAFFGQGTRLTVV.

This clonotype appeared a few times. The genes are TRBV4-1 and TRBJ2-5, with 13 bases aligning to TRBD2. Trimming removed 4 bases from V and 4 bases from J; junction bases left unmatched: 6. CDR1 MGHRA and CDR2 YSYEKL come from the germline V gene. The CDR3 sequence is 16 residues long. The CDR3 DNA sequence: TGCGCCAGCAGCCTTACTAGCGGGGGGGGCACAGAGACCCAGTACTTC. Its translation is CASSLTSGGGTETQYF.

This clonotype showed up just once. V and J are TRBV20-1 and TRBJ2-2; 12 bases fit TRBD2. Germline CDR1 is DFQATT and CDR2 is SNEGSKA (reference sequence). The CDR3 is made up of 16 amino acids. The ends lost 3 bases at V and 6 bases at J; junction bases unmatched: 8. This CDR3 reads CSASPASGGAPGELFF. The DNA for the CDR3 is TGCAGTGCTAGTCCGGCTAGCGGGGGGGCTCCCGGGGAGCTGTTTTTT.

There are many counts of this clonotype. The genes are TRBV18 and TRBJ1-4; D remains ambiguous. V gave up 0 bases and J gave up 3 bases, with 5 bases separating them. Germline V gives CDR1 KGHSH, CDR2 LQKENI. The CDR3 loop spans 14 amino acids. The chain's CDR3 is CASSPPGPNEKLFF. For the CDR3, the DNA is TGTGCCAGCTCACCACCCGGACCTAATGAAAAACTGTTTTTT.

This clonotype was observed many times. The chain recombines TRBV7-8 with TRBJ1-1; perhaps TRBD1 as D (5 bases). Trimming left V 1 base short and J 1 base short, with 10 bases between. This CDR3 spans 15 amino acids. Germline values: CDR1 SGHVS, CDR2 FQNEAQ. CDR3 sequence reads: CASSLGTRANTEAFF. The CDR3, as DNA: TGTGCCAGCAGCTTAGGAACCAGGGCGAACACTGAAGCTTTCTTT. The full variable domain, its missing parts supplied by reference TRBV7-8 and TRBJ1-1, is GAGVSQSPRYKVAKRGQDVALRCDPISGHVSLFWYQQALGQGPEFLTYFQNEAQLDKSGLPSDRFFAERPEGSVSTLKIQRTQQEDSAVYLCASSLGTRANTEAFFGQGTRLTVV.

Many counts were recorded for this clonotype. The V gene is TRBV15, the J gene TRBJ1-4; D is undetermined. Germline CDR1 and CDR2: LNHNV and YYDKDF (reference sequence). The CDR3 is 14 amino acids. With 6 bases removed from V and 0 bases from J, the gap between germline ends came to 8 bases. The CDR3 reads CATRTPATNEKLFF. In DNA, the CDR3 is TGTGCCACCAGGACCCCGGCAACTAATGAAAAACTGTTTTTT.

CDR3 coding DNA: TGTGCCAGCAAGGCACGCTCCTACAATGAGCAGTTCTTC. Residues: CASKARSYNEQFF. This chain uses TRBV14 with TRBJ2-1; D gene unclear. V dropped 7 bases and J dropped 0 bases, with 7 bases sitting between them. The CDR3 covers 13 residues. CDR1 is SGHDN and CDR2 is FVKESK in the germline V gene.

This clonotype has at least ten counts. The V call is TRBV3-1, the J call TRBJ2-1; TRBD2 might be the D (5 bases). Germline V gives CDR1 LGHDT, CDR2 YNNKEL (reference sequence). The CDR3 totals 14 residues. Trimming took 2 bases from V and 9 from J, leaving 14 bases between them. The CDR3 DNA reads TGTGCCAGCAGCCAACGGCTAGCTTATGGTGAGCAGTTCTTC. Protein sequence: CASSQRLAYGEQFF.

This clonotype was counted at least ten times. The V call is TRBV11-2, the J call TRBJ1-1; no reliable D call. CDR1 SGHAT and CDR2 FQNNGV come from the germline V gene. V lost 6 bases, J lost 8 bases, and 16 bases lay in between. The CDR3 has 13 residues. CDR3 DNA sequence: TGTGCCAGCAGATTGGACCGGTGGGTGGAAGCTTTCTTT. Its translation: CASRLDRWVEAFF.

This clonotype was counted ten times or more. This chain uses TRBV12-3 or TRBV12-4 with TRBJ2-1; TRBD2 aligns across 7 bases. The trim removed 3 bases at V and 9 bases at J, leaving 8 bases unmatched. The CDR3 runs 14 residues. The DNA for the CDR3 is TGTGCCAGCAGTTTTAATATTCCGGGGGGTGAGCAGTTCTTC. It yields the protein CASSFNIPGGEQFF.

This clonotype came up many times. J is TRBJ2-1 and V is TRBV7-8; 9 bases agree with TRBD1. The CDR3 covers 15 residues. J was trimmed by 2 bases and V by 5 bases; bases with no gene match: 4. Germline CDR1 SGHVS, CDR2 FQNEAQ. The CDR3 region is CASSPGDRAYNEQFF. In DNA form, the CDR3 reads TGTGCCAGCAGCCCCGGGGACAGGGCCTACAATGAGCAGTTCTTC.